This TCR beta chain was captured in a study of shared clonotypes between healthy human individuals. Study at large: Each donor had three CD4 naive, three CD4 memory, two CD8 naive and one CD8 memory plate.

General study points: Shared across several donors were about 4.8% of the naive CD4 clonotypes.

The V gene end was trimmed by 2 bases and the J gene end by 9 bases; junction bases not matched to a gene: 8. There are 15 residues in the CDR3. Germline V lookup: CDR1 MNHNY, CDR2 SVGAGI (reference sequence). The repertoire was sequenced with immunoSEQ multiplex PCR; TCRdb's copy has only in-frame clones and lacks some. The sample lists approximately 1.1 million clones, more than 75% seen once, with approximately 0.52% in the top ten. Comment on this clone: Antigen: not known.

The chain joins TRBV6-6 to TRBJ2-1; TRBD2 matches 9 bases. Sequencing input: memory CD4+ T cells from PBMCs. The subset here: CD45RA-negative fraction. The source is a man between 18 and 29 years old in good health. Some clones in this sample may be carry-over from other donors' samples. The CDR3 nucleotides read TGTGCCAGCAGTTACGTGGGACTAGCCGCCGGTGAGCAGTTCTTC. Protein: CASSYVGLAAGEQFF.